This TCR beta chain was captured in a study of cytomegalovirus exposure and HLA in healthy donors. Study-level findings and limits: The CMV antigen specificity of three CMV-associated chains was confirmed through in vitro analysis. The authors enumerated 150 to 200 TCR beta chains as linked to cytomegalovirus.

It was with 60 Vbeta and 13 Jbeta primers that the PCR ran. TCRdb's table, derived via immunoSEQ multiplex PCR, lists solely in-frame clones and lacks some. The sample yields 200,000 to 250,000 clones, 80% to 85% seen once. This CDR3 comprises 17 residues. V lost 0 bases, J lost 9 bases, and 15 bases stayed unmatched. Per the germline V gene, CDR1 is SGDLS and CDR2 is YYNGEE. Concerning this clone: Its antigen is not identified.

The chain combines TRBV9 with TRBJ2-1, with TRBD2 matching 7 bases. Source material: PBMCs. The TCR originated in a woman in her thirties or forties in good health and CMV-seronegative. The CDR3: CASSVGRGGGENGEQFF. In DNA, the CDR3 is TGTGCCAGCAGCGTAGGGAGAGGTGGGGGGGAAAATGGTGAGCAGTTCTTC. Using reference TRBV9 and TRBJ2-1 for the parts outside the CDR3, the full variable domain is DSGVTQTPKHLITATGQRVTLRCSPRSGDLSVYWYQQSLDQGLQFLIQYYNGEERAKGNILERFSAQQFPDLHSELNLSSLELGDSALYFCASSVGRGGGENGEQFFGPGTRLTVL.